These 18 T cell receptor beta chains originate from one sample sequenced in a study of vaccination and CD4 T cells after COVID-19 (dated by TCRdb to 2021 to 2024). The sample's treatment or condition label is to be understood as: roughly ten-day PBMC culture with coronavirus spike peptide pools or control peptides (ViraFEST assay). Receptor libraries were prepared by PCR. Sequencing instrument: Illumina iSeq 100. DNA from cultured CD4+ T cells was subjected to TCR sequencing with the Oncomine TCR Beta short-read assay at the Johns Hopkins FTIC core. TCRdb itself trimmed the public reads at Q25 with fastp, ran MiXCR and retained productive beta chains. Every CDR3 protein is listed once, alongside the most common genes and DNA of its rows. This sample holds some 15,000 distinct CDR3 sequences; about 38% were observed only once. Clones ranked in the top ten supply about an eighth of the sample. These receptors are not linked to any known antigen.

Sequences were obtained from CD4+ T cells from blood, cultured in vitro. The receptors stem from a human donor who had recovered from COVID-19.

The chain joins TRBV7-8 to TRBJ1-6; D gene ambiguous. The CDR3 loop spans 18 amino acids. Per the germline V gene, CDR1 is SGHVS and CDR2 is FQNEAQ. Deletions cut 0 bases from V and 5 bases from J, with 17 bases between. The CDR3 nucleotides read TGTGCCAGCAGCTTAGCGCGAAGGCACCGAGGAGATAATTCACCCCTCCACTTT. The encoded protein is CASSLARRHRGDNSPLHF.

J is TRBJ1-1 and V is TRBV6-1, with TRBD1 matching over 9 bases. Germline loops: CDR1 MNHNS, CDR2 SASEGT. The length of the CDR3 is 14 residues. The V segment lost 7 bases and the J segment 4 bases; nucleotides outside the gene matches: 7. For the CDR3, the DNA is TGTGCCAGCACCTGGACAGGGGTGGGCACTGAAGCTTTCTTT. Translated: CASTWTGVGTEAFF.

CDR3 residues: CASSQTETSYSNQPQHF. The CDR3 region has the DNA TGTGCCAGCAGCCAGACGGAGACAAGTTATAGCAATCAGCCCCAGCATTTT. The chain recombines TRBV28 with TRBJ1-5; D call uncertain. CDR1 is MDHEN, CDR2 SYDVKM, per germline. V lost 6 bases to trimming and J lost 0 bases, with 18 bases between them. The CDR3 spans 17 residues.

The chain combines TRBV11-2 with TRBJ2-2; D is uncertain. V was clipped by 3 bases and J by 1 base, with 12 bases between them. The germline CDR1 and CDR2 sequences are SGHAT and FQNNGV. The CDR3 length is 16 residues. DNA of the CDR3: TGTGCCAGCAGCTTGATGTCTGTCGGGAACACCGGGGAGCTGTTTTTT. Translated, it gives CASSLMSVGNTGELFF. The entire variable domain, with the rest obtained from reference TRBV11-2 and TRBJ2-2, is as follows: EAGVAQSPRYKIIEKRQSVAFWCNPISGHATLYWYQQILGQGPKLLIQFQNNGVVDDSQLPKDRFSAERLKGVDSTLKIQPAKLEDSAVYLCASSLMSVGNTGELFFGEGSRLTVL.

Only a few counts were recorded for this clonotype. The CDR3 is CSARVLTSGLPDTQYF. In nucleotides, the CDR3 is TGCAGTGCTAGGGTTCTAACTAGCGGGTTGCCAGATACGCAGTATTTT. The V gene is TRBV20-1, the J gene TRBJ2-3; TRBD2 matches 9 bases. Germline V gene data show CDR1 as DFQATT and CDR2 as SNEGSKA (reference sequence). J was trimmed by 4 bases and V by 3 bases; bases with no gene match: 11. The CDR3 totals 16 residues.

The CDR3 protein is CASGTRDTQYF. CDR3 sequence (DNA): TGTGCCAGCGGGACGAGAGATACGCAGTATTTT. This chain uses TRBV2 with TRBJ2-3; the D call may be TRBD1 or TRBD2 (5 bases each). V lost 8 bases and J lost 5, with 8 bases in between. The CDR3 loop spans 11 amino acids. CDR1 SNHLY and CDR2 FYNNEI come from the germline V gene.

This clonotype was recorded only once. This may come from a read error, since a much larger clone is one base off. V usage is TRBV2 and J usage is TRBJ1-1, with D perhaps matching TRBD1 (5 bases). Germline V gene lookup returns CDR1 SNHLY and CDR2 FYNNEI. The CDR3 sequence is 12 residues long. Trimming left V 8 bases short and J 7 bases short, with 14 bases between. The CDR3 loop is CASADSPIEAFF. For the CDR3, the DNA is TGTGCCAGCGCCGACAGTCCCATTGAAGCTTTCTTT.

The J gene is TRBJ2-5, the V gene TRBV5-1, with 13 bases identical to TRBD2. From germline, CDR1 is SGHRS and CDR2 YFSETQ. J was trimmed by 8 bases and V by 2 bases; bases with no gene match: 6. This CDR3 region has 15 residues. CDR3 residues: CASSFGTSGIDTQYF. The CDR3 DNA follows: TGCGCCAGCAGCTTCGGGACTAGCGGGATCGATACCCAGTACTTC.

This clonotype was counted a few times. The V gene is TRBV15, the J gene TRBJ2-7, with no clear D. The germline gives CDR1 LNHNV, CDR2 YYDKDF (reference sequence). CDR3 size: 13 residues. Trimming removed 0 bases from V and 3 bases from J, with 6 bases in between. CDR3 nucleotide sequence: TGTGCCACCAGCAGAGATCGGGTCTACGAGCAGTACTTC. As protein: CATSRDRVYEQYF.

Only one count was recorded for this clonotype. This chain joins TRBV18 and TRBJ1-2, with D uncertain. The germline CDR1 and CDR2 sequences are KGHSH and LQKENI. The V end lost 2 bases, the J end lost 2 bases, and 12 bases lay between the germline ends. This CDR3 spans 15 amino acids. In DNA, the CDR3 is TGTGCCAGCTCACCAGTCGGCACGACGAACTATGGCTACACCTTC. Protein: CASSPVGTTNYGYTF.

J is TRBJ2-7 and V is TRBV18, with D maybe TRBD1 (5 bases). CDR3 size: 15 residues. V lost 3 bases to trimming and J lost 7 bases, with 19 bases between them. Looked up from germline, CDR1 is KGHSH and CDR2 is LQKENI. CDR3 sequence (DNA): TGTGCCAGCTCACCGGCGGTTGGTACCCGACAGGAGCAGTACTTC. Residues: CASSPAVGTRQEQYF.

This chain links TRBV7-6 with TRBJ1-6, with a possible D match to TRBD1 (5 bases). Trimming shortened V by 0 bases and J by 9 bases, and 12 bases separated the two germline ends. Germline V gives CDR1 SGHVS, CDR2 FNYEAQ. CDR3 length equals 15 residues. CDR3 protein: CASSLAAGTGSPLHF. As DNA, the CDR3 is TGTGCCAGCAGCTTAGCGGCAGGGACGGGTTCACCCCTCCACTTT.

V gene TRBV7-3 combines with J gene TRBJ2-5; no clear D. CDR3 size: 14 residues. Looked up from germline, CDR1 is SGHTA and CDR2 is FQGTGA. Deletions cut 5 bases from V and 5 bases from J, with 15 bases between. CDR3 DNA: TGTGCCAGCAGCCCTGCTAGTGTTGGGGAGACCCAGTACTTC. Encoded protein: CASSPASVGETQYF.

This sequence joins TRBV20-1 and TRBJ2-2, with TRBD1 matching over 7 bases. CDR1 and CDR2 (germline): DFQATT, SNEGSKA (reference sequence). Trimming removed 5 bases from V and 5 bases from J; junction bases left unmatched: 8. CDR3 length: 14 amino acids. CDR3 DNA sequence: TGCAGTGCTCGGAACGCACAGGGGACCGGGGAGCTGTTTTTT. Translation gives CSARNAQGTGELFF.

The CDR3 region is CASSTNDRGSYEQYF. CDR3 bases: TGTGCCAGCAGCACAAATGACAGAGGGTCCTACGAGCAGTACTTC. The rearrangement uses TRBV12-3 or TRBV12-4 and TRBJ2-7, with D perhaps assigned TRBD1 or TRBD2 (5 bases each). The length of the CDR3 is 15 residues. Trimming removed 6 bases from V and 1 base from J, with 16 bases in between.

The table lists this clonotype with a few counts. The genes are TRBV6-4 and TRBJ2-3; 9 bases line up with TRBD2. CDR3 length: 14 residues. The V gene end was trimmed by 4 bases and the J gene end by 1 base; junction bases not matched to a gene: 0. Germline CDR1 and CDR2: MRHNA and SNTAGT. The CDR3 bases are TGTGCCAGCAGTGGGACTAGCGGCACAGATACGCAGTATTTT. Encoded protein: CASSGTSGTDTQYF.

This clonotype was seen more than once but under ten times. V and J are TRBV20-1 and TRBJ2-1, with TRBD2 matching 11 bases. This CDR3 has 16 amino acids. With V trimmed by 3 bases and J by 3 bases, 7 bases remained unmatched. Germline V gene data show CDR1 as DFQATT and CDR2 as SNEGSKA (reference sequence). CDR3 DNA sequence: TGCAGTGCTAGCCCCTTGACTAGCGGGGACTACAATGAGCAGTTCTTC. Amino acid sequence: CSASPLTSGDYNEQFF.

The V gene is TRBV30, the J gene TRBJ1-3, with D uncertain. Trimming pared 4 bases from V and 4 bases from J, leaving 8 bases between. This CDR3 is 12 amino acids long. Germline assignment: CDR1 GTSNPN and CDR2 SVGIG (reference sequence). As DNA, the CDR3 is TGTGCCTGGACTGCTGCCGGAAACACCATATATTTT. Translating it yields CAWTAAGNTIYF.